This entry lists 11 T cell receptor beta chains sequenced from one sample in a study of cytomegalovirus exposure and HLA in healthy donors. Both 60 Vbeta primers and 13 Jbeta primers went into the PCR. This table comes from immunoSEQ multiplex PCR, and its TCRdb copy is limited to in-frame clones, with some not included. Of around 110,000 clones listed, roughly 80% are singletons. Sequencing was performed on PBMCs. Receptors were obtained from a man aged 30 to 45 in good health and CMV-seropositive.

The chain employs TRBV11-1 and TRBJ1-1; D gene ambiguous. CDR3 length equals 14 residues. Trimming took 3 bases from V and 2 from J, leaving 10 bases between them. CDR1 and CDR2 (germline): SGHAT, FQDESV (reference sequence). The CDR3 is CASSFLEKNTEAFF. The CDR3 nucleotides read TGTGCCAGCAGCTTTCTAGAGAAAAACACTGAAGCTTTCTTT.

This chain links TRBV6-4 with TRBJ2-1, with 13 bases that match TRBD2. The CDR3 spans 15 residues. Germline-derived CDR1 and CDR2 are MRHNA and SNTAGT. J gave up 9 bases and V 4 bases, and 6 bases lay outside the gene matches. The CDR3 coding sequence is TGTGCCAGCAGTGCCGGACTAGCGGGAGTGGGTGAGCAGTTCTTC. This encodes CASSAGLAGVGEQFF.

This chain joins TRBV9 and TRBJ2-3; TRBD2 agrees at 9 bases. Germline assignment: CDR1 SGDLS and CDR2 YYNGEE. V lost 0 bases and J lost 2; bases outside the gene matches: 4. This CDR3 has 16 residues. CDR3 sequence: CASSVDSGGVTDTQYF. The CDR3 nucleotides are TGTGCCAGCAGCGTAGATAGCGGGGGTGTCACAGATACGCAGTATTTT.

This chain connects TRBV9 to TRBJ2-7; a possible D gene is TRBD1 (5 bases). Trimming cost V 2 bases and J 2 bases, with 11 bases left between them. This CDR3 comprises 14 residues. From germline, CDR1 is SGDLS and CDR2 YYNGEE. The CDR3 spells CASSVTDSPYEQYF. The CDR3 DNA follows: TGTGCCAGCAGCGTGACCGACAGTCCCTACGAGCAGTACTTC.

V gene TRBV2 combines with J gene TRBJ1-1, with 9 bases fitting TRBD1. Trimming removed 1 base from V and 1 base from J; junction bases left unmatched: 4. The V gene's germline CDR1 is SNHLY and CDR2 FYNNEI. This CDR3 has 16 amino acids. The CDR3 region has the DNA TGTGCCAGCAGTGAAGGGGACAGGGCGGGGAACACTGAAGCTTTCTTT. As protein: CASSEGDRAGNTEAFF.

The J gene is TRBJ1-2, the V gene TRBV6-1, with 12 bases matching TRBD1. The CDR3 runs 15 residues. Germline-derived CDR1 and CDR2 are MNHNS and SASEGT. Unmatched junction bases numbered 6, after V lost 2 bases and J lost 8 bases. CDR3 DNA sequence: TGTGCCAGCAGTGAACCGGGACAGGGGGCATGGGGCTACACCTTC. Translation: CASSEPGQGAWGYTF.

This clone was observed once. J is TRBJ2-1 and V is TRBV7-8; maybe TRBD2 (6 bases). The CDR3 runs to 15 residues. Germline loops: CDR1 SGHVS, CDR2 FQNEAQ. Trimming pared 2 bases from V and 9 bases from J, leaving 17 bases between. The CDR3 DNA is TGTGCCAGCAGCTTAAGACGGGGGAGTGATAGTGAGCAGTTCTTC. It codes for CASSLRRGSDSEQFF.

The chain links TRBV5-4 to TRBJ2-3, with no clear D. Germline loops: CDR1 SGHNT, CDR2 YYREEE (reference sequence). The CDR3 is made up of 15 amino acids. Trimming removed 0 bases from V and 2 bases from J, with 10 bases in between. The CDR3 protein is CASSLAPLNTDTQYF. As DNA, the CDR3 is TGTGCCAGCAGCTTGGCTCCTCTTAACACAGATACGCAGTATTTT.

Details on this clone: The junction departs from germline at one end; a sequencing error may be responsible. The chain combines TRBV7-9 with TRBJ2-3; D may be TRBD1 (5 bases). The germline V gene encodes CDR1 SEHNR and CDR2 FQNEAQ (reference sequence). CDR3 length: 16 amino acids. The CDR3 bases are TGTTCCAGCAGCTTATGGCAGGGAATATCCACAGATACGCAGTATTTT. This translates into CSSSLWQGISTDTQYF.

The chain carries TRBV7-9 and TRBJ2-1; no clear D gene. This CDR3 has 12 amino acids. Trimming left V 5 bases short and J 6 bases short, with 8 bases between. Germline CDR1 SEHNR, CDR2 FQNEAQ (reference sequence). The CDR3 region is CASSLSINEQFF. CDR3 bases: TGTGCCAGCAGCCTATCAATCAATGAGCAGTTCTTC. Looking up the rest from reference TRBV7-9 and TRBJ2-1 gives the full variable domain: DTGVSQNPRHKITKRGQNVTFRCDPISEHNRLYWYRQTLGQGPEFLTYFQNEAQLEKSRLLSDRFSAERPKGSFSTLEIQRTEQGDSAMYLCASSLSINEQFFGPGTRLTVL.

The chain links TRBV5-4 to TRBJ2-3; 9 bases agree with TRBD2. J lost 0 bases, V lost 4 bases, and 6 bases had no gene match. The CDR3 runs 16 residues. Per germline, CDR1 SGHNT and CDR2 YYREEE (reference sequence). CDR3 sequence: CASSPGLAASTDTQYF. CDR3 bases: TGTGCCAGCAGCCCGGGACTAGCAGCTAGCACAGATACGCAGTATTTT.